At least ten counts were recorded for the clone carrying this T cell receptor beta chain. Germline CDR1 is SGHAT and CDR2 is FQNNGV. The CDR3 has 15 amino acids. Unmatched junction bases numbered 5, after V lost 4 bases and J lost 3 bases. The source of the sample is a study of T cells in Graves' hyperthyroidism and ophthalmopathy. From RNA transcripts, TCR beta CDR3 regions were amplified. Initially, a first-round RT-PCR of the TCR CDR3 employed the HTBI primer set. Using its own MiXCR run on the multiplex PCR reads, TCRdb lists one record per CDR3 protein. The sample shows 350,000 to 400,000 distinct CDR3 sequences, approximately 17% of them seen only once.

The V call is TRBV11-2, the J call TRBJ1-2; the match to TRBD1 covers 10 bases. Input material: blood. The TCR originated in a man aged 18 to 29 with Graves' ophthalmopathy. In nucleotides, the CDR3 is TGTGCCAGCAGCTGGGGGACAGGGGTGGACTATGGCTACACCTTC. This gives the protein CASSWGTGVDYGYTF.